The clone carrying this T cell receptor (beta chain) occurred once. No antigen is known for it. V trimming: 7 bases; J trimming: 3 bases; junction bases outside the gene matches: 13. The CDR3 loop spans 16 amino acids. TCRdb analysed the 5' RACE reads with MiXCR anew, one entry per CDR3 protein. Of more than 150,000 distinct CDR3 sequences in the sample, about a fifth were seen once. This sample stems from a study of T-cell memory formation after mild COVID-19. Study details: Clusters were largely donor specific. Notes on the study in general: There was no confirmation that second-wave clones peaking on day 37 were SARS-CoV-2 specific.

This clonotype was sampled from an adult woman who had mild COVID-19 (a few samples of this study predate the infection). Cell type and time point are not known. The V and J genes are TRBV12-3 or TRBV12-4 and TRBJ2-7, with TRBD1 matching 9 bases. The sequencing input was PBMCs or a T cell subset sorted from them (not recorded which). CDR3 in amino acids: CASTPGGTGTFYEQYF. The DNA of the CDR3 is TGTGCCAGCACCCCCGGTGGGACAGGGACTTTCTACGAGCAGTACTTC.